Each of the 20 T cell receptor beta chains below was sequenced from the same sample in a study of shared clonotypes between healthy human individuals (dated by TCRdb to 2019 to 2021). Library generation was performed with the immunoSEQ multiplex PCR assay. This is the immuneACCESS table as TCRdb keeps it, with only in-frame sequences that have V and J called. A part of the clones is gone; compared with another copy, unresolved V genes explain less than half, and the rest is unexplained. For this sample there are under 600,000 clones; around 78% appear just once. The top ten constitute around 12% of the sample. What was sequenced was PBMCs. These receptors all stem from a woman aged 40 to 50 in good health. Some clones in this sample may be carry-over from other donors' samples.

The chain joins TRBV28 to TRBJ2-7; D uncertain. In germline, CDR1 is MDHEN, CDR2 SYDVKM. The CDR3 covers 13 residues. Trimming cost V 8 bases and J 2 bases, with 13 bases left between them. The CDR3 region is CASAPMGTYEQYF. In DNA form, the CDR3 reads TGTGCCAGCGCCCCTATGGGAACCTACGAGCAGTACTTC. Looking up the rest from reference TRBV28 and TRBJ2-7 gives the full variable domain: DVKVTQSSRYLVKRTGEKVFLECVQDMDHENMFWYRQDPGLGLRLIYFSYDVKMKEKGDIPEGYSVSREKKERFSLILESASTNQTSMYLCASAPMGTYEQYFGPGTRLTVT.

This rearrangement joins TRBV12-2 to TRBJ2-1; the D call in the table, TRBD1, was not verified against the DNA. TRBV12-2 is described as a pseudogene. This CDR3 contains 13 residues. CDR3 residues: CASRQGICVEQFF. CDR3 nucleotides: TGTGCAAGTCGCCAGGGGATTTGTGTTGAGCAGTTCTTC.

Only a few counts were recorded for this clone. This CDR3 is CAISRTNTGELFF. The DNA of the CDR3 is TGTGCCATTAGTAGAACGAACACCGGGGAGCTGTTTTTT. This chain joins TRBV10-3 and TRBJ2-2; D is undetermined. CDR3 size: 13 residues. Germline V gives CDR1 ENHRY, CDR2 SYGVKD. Trimming stripped 9 bases from V and 0 bases from J, with 8 bases between.

The CDR3 sequence is CASSLWGTSGNTGELFF. The CDR3 DNA reads as TGTGCCAGCAGCTTGTGGGGGACTAGCGGGAACACCGGGGAGCTGTTTTTT. V is TRBV5-4 and J is TRBJ2-2, with 11 bases aligning to TRBD2. Trimming at V came to 1 base and at J to 1 base, leaving 3 bases not matched to a gene. The germline gives CDR1 SGHNT, CDR2 YYREEE (reference sequence). The CDR3 spans 17 residues.

This chain links TRBV7-3 with TRBJ2-3; TRBD1 aligns across 7 bases. The length of the CDR3 is 15 residues. Trimming took 5 bases from V and 6 from J; bases not matched to a gene: 11. Per the germline V gene, CDR1 is SGHTA and CDR2 is FQGTGA. The CDR3 loop is CASSPRQGNSDTQYF. For the CDR3, the DNA is TGTGCCAGCAGCCCCCGACAGGGAAATTCGGATACGCAGTATTTT.

The chain has TRBV9 and TRBJ2-3; D is unclear. V lost 8 bases and J lost 6, with 19 bases in between. The CDR3 spans 14 residues. CDR1 is SGDLS, CDR2 YYNGEE, per germline. The CDR3 protein is CASTQDPISDTQYF. For the CDR3, the DNA is TGTGCCAGTACCCAGGACCCGATTTCTGATACGCAGTATTTT. The full variable domain, rest sourced from reference TRBV9 and TRBJ2-3, is DSGVTQTPKHLITATGQRVTLRCSPRSGDLSVYWYQQSLDQGLQFLIQYYNGEERAKGNILERFSAQQFPDLHSELNLSSLELGDSALYFCASTQDPISDTQYFGPGTRLTVL.

In its sample, this clone was seen a few times. CDR3 region: CASSFAMGGASYEQYF. The CDR3 nucleotides are TGTGCCAGCAGCTTTGCGATGGGCGGGGCCTCCTACGAGCAGTACTTC. The rearrangement links TRBV5-5 to TRBJ2-7; D is possibly TRBD2 (6 bases). The CDR3 loop spans 16 amino acids. Between the trimmed V and J ends, which lost 2 bases and 0 bases, there was a span of 15 bases. Germline-derived CDR1 and CDR2 are SGHKS and YYEKEE (reference sequence).

This clone was detected ten times or more. J is TRBJ2-7 and V is TRBV6-7, with TRBD2 as a possible D gene (6 bases). TRBV6-7 belongs to the ORF category, with a function that is uncertain. The CDR3 runs to 15 residues. V was clipped by 8 bases and J by 2 bases, with 19 bases between them. CDR3 in amino acids: CASPQRRGSTYEQYF. The CDR3 region has the DNA TGTGCCAGCCCTCAACGGAGGGGTTCCACCTACGAGCAGTACTTC.

The chain has TRBV29-1 and TRBJ2-1; no definite D call. Germline V CDR1 and CDR2: SQVTM, ANQGSEA. This CDR3 region has 15 residues. V lost 4 bases to trimming and J lost 4 bases, with 17 bases between them. The chain's CDR3 is CSVAEGSAGYNEQFF. The CDR3 DNA follows: TGCAGCGTTGCCGAAGGCTCCGCCGGGTACAATGAGCAGTTCTTC.

The V gene is TRBV5-1, the J gene TRBJ2-1; 15 bases map to TRBD2. Looked up from germline, CDR1 is SGHRS and CDR2 is YFSETQ. The CDR3 has 17 residues. V was pared by 0 bases and J by 7 bases, with 5 bases of the junction left unmatched. CDR3 region: CASSLGDGTSGRNEQFF. The CDR3, as DNA: TGCGCCAGCAGCTTGGGGGACGGGACTAGCGGGAGGAATGAGCAGTTCTTC.

The V call is TRBV2, the J call TRBJ1-3; a possible D gene is TRBD1 (6 bases). Germline CDR1 SNHLY, CDR2 FYNNEI. The CDR3 totals 15 residues. The V and J ends lost 6 bases and 0 bases respectively, with 12 bases between them. The CDR3: CASSRGQLSGNTIYF. The CDR3, as DNA: TGTGCCAGCAGCCGAGGACAGCTCTCTGGAAACACCATATATTTT.

V gene TRBV7-9 combines with J gene TRBJ1-1; maybe TRBD1 (6 bases). This CDR3 is 17 amino acids long. The ends were cut back, 5 bases at V and 0 bases at J, with 19 bases in the middle. From germline, CDR1 is SEHNR and CDR2 FQNEAQ (reference sequence). This CDR3 is CASSVRSSRGLNTEAFF. The DNA of the CDR3 is TGTGCCAGCAGCGTAAGGTCTTCCCGGGGGCTGAACACTGAAGCTTTCTTT.

This clone was observed many times. The same CDR3 also results from other DNA sequences found in this sample. This rearrangement joins TRBV5-1 to TRBJ1-1; D gene uncertain. V was pared by 0 bases and J by 8 bases, with 17 bases between. The CDR3 consists of 15 residues. CDR1 is SGHRS, CDR2 YFSETQ, per germline. CDR3 DNA sequence: TGCGCCAGCAGCTTGGAGGGATCCCTAATCGGGGAAGCTTTCTTT. It encodes CASSLEGSLIGEAFF.

The J gene is TRBJ2-7, the V gene TRBV28; D is undetermined. With 6 bases removed from V and 3 bases from J, the gap between germline ends came to 12 bases. The CDR3 runs to 13 residues. Germline assignment: CDR1 MDHEN and CDR2 SYDVKM. DNA for the CDR3: TGTGCCAGCAGCAATTCTGGCCTCTACGAGCAGTACTTC. It encodes CASSNSGLYEQYF.

CDR3 region: CASSLAAVNTEAFF. DNA of the CDR3: TGCGCCAGCAGCTTGGCCGCCGTGAACACTGAAGCTTTCTTT. This chain links TRBV5-1 with TRBJ1-1; D is undetermined. The CDR3 is 14 amino acids. The germline V gene encodes CDR1 SGHRS and CDR2 YFSETQ. Trimming cost V 0 bases and J 0 bases, with 6 bases left between them.

The chain is built from TRBV12-5 and TRBJ2-5, with D maybe TRBD2 (6 bases). Between the trimmed V and J ends, which lost 2 bases and 10 bases, there was a span of 23 bases. From germline, CDR1 is LGHNT and CDR2 FRNRAP. The CDR3 is made up of 16 amino acids. CDR3 DNA: TGTGCTAGTGGTTTGACCTTGGGGGGTAGGGCGACTGTCCAGTACTTC. It translates to CASGLTLGGRATVQYF.

This clone was seen a few times. The chain joins TRBV6-1 to TRBJ1-2; D not certain. The germline gives CDR1 MNHNS, CDR2 SASEGT. The CDR3 extends over 13 amino acids. V lost 4 bases and J 7 bases, leaving 13 bases between the germline ends. The CDR3 spells CASSAFAVFGYTF. The CDR3 DNA sequence: TGTGCCAGCAGTGCATTTGCTGTATTTGGCTACACCTTC.

This chain links TRBV5-1 with TRBJ2-3; 7 positions agree with TRBD2. Germline lookup yields CDR1 SGHRS and CDR2 YFSETQ. The length of the CDR3 is 13 residues. The J segment lost 11 bases and the V segment lost 4 bases, leaving 10 bases of the junction unmatched. The CDR3 sequence: CASSDSGTSRQYF. CDR3 DNA: TGCGCCAGCAGCGACAGCGGGACCAGTCGGCAGTATTTT.

As concerns this clone: A read error is the likely source, as a far larger clone sits one nucleotide away. Other DNA sequences of this sample code for an identical CDR3. The chain combines TRBV30 with TRBJ2-2, with D perhaps TRBD2 (6 bases). CDR1 is GTSNPN and CDR2 is SVGIG in the germline V gene (reference sequence). The V end lost 2 bases, the J end lost 8 bases, and 18 bases lay between the germline ends. This CDR3 contains 15 residues. As DNA, the CDR3 is TGTGCCTGGAGTCGGCTAGCGACCATAACGGGGGAGCTGTTTTTT. Translating it yields CAWSRLATITGELFF.

The genes are TRBV7-9 and TRBJ2-6; D not certain. The CDR3 loop spans 13 amino acids. V was pared by 5 bases and J by 2 bases, with 4 bases between. From germline, CDR1 is SEHNR and CDR2 FQNEAQ (reference sequence). CDR3 nucleotide sequence: TGTGCCAGCAGCCGAACTGGGGCCAACGTCCTGACTTTC. Its translation is CASSRTGANVLTF.